This TCR beta chain was captured by sequencing in a study of identical twins. Study observations and caveats: With abundant cord blood beta clonotypes, insertions were fewer; memory repertoires showed no such pattern. Conclusions relied on cross-sectional statistical analysis, not following the same donors. The study found weaker excess twin sharing in beta out-of-frame sequences.

Notes on this clonotype: Its antigen is undetermined.

TCRdb re-derived calls from the 5' RACE reads in MiXCR, one entry per CDR3 protein. The table records fewer than 800,000 distinct CDR3 sequences, about 7% of them present only once. Trimming removed 6 bases from V and 0 bases from J, with 14 bases in between. Germline CDR1 is MNHEY and CDR2 is SMNVEV (reference sequence). The CDR3 contains 15 residues. Donors uniformly comprised healthy Caucasians. The data also belong to a second study, concerning yellow fever vaccine responses in identical twins.

This receptor was taken from a woman under 30 in good health. This chain uses TRBV27 with TRBJ1-1; the D is unclear. The specimen was PBMCs. DNA for the CDR3: TGTGCCAGCAGCCCAGAATTTTACTTGAACACTGAAGCTTTCTTT. This encodes CASSPEFYLNTEAFF.